By its share, the clone carrying this T cell receptor (beta chain) is large (0.1 to 1%). The data belong to a study of tumor-infiltrating lymphocytes in oesophageal squamous cell carcinoma. TCRdb fed the PCR reads into MiXCR, producing one record per CDR3 protein. Of 15,000 to 20,000 distinct CDR3 sequences listed, approximately 39% are singletons. This clonotype originated in a female donor with esophageal squamous cell carcinoma. Sequenced input: normal esophageal tissue next to the tumor.

The DNA of the CDR3 is TGTGCCAGCAGCTTAGACTCTAGCACAGATACGCAGTATTTT. This translates into CASSLDSSTDTQYF. The chain carries TRBV7-2 and TRBJ2-3; no definite D call. The CDR3 extends over 14 amino acids. V lost 1 base and J 0 bases, leaving 5 bases between the germline ends. The germline V gene has CDR1 SGHTA and CDR2 FQGNSA.